The clone carrying this TCR beta chain showed up just once. The assay was run at deep level. Several immunoSEQ plates held equal portions of the genomic DNA taken from each subset. Some clones are missing from TCRdb's copy, which holds only in-frame ones; the method was immunoSEQ multiplex PCR. The sample yields hundreds of thousands of clones, about 96% seen once. The data originate from a study of shared clonotypes between healthy human individuals. Trimming removed 3 bases from V and 6 bases from J, with 9 bases in between. The V gene's germline CDR1 is MDHEN and CDR2 SYDVKM. The CDR3 is 12 residues long.

Sequencing input: naive CD4+ T cells sorted from blood. Specified subset: CD45RA+ positively selected. V gene TRBV28 combines with J gene TRBJ2-7; no reliable D call. The source of this sequence is a woman aged 25-40 years in good health. CDR3 sequence reads: CASSFLRFEQYF. The CDR3 region has the DNA TGTGCCAGCAGTTTTTTACGTTTCGAGCAGTACTTC.